Following are 4 T cell receptor beta chains from one sample sequenced in a study of blood T cell repertoires in COVID-19. The protocol was immunoSEQ multiplex PCR, while the TCRdb copy is restricted to in-frame clones and leaves out a portion. Here the sample spans 250,000 or so clones, roughly 90% being singletons. The sequenced sample was peripheral blood. These receptors originate from a woman aged 55-70 years with COVID-19, enrolled during active disease.

This rearrangement joins TRBV20-1 to TRBJ1-2; D unresolved. Looked up from germline, CDR1 is DFQATT and CDR2 is SNEGSKA (reference sequence). Deletions cut 2 bases from V and 8 bases from J, with 9 bases between. CDR3 length: 11 amino acids. CDR3 residues: CSARTVWGYTF. The CDR3 nucleotides are TGCAGTGCTAGAACGGTCTGGGGCTACACCTTC.

The chain combines TRBV7-2 with TRBJ2-2, with a possible D match to TRBD2 (6 bases). This CDR3 has 16 amino acids. Trimming shortened V by 1 base and J by 0 bases, and 9 bases separated the two germline ends. Germline values: CDR1 SGHTA, CDR2 FQGNSA. The CDR3 DNA reads as TGTGCCAGCAGCTTAGTTGGCGGGGCGAACACCGGGGAGCTGTTTTTT. It is translated as CASSLVGGANTGELFF.

The chain uses TRBV3-1 (or the pseudogene TRBV3-2) and TRBJ2-3, with 10 nucleotides matching TRBD2. V lost 8 bases to trimming and J lost 3 bases; unmatched junction nucleotides: 8. CDR3 size: 15 residues. The germline V gene has CDR1 LGHDT and CDR2 YNNKEL (reference sequence). As DNA, the CDR3 is TGTGCCAGCGGAGAGCGGGGGGGCCTGACAGATACGCAGTATTTT. Translating it yields CASGERGGLTDTQYF.

This sequence joins TRBV9 and TRBJ1-3; D unclear. The CDR3 extends over 13 amino acids. Trimming left V 3 bases short and J 3 bases short, with 7 bases between. Germline V gene lookup returns CDR1 SGDLS and CDR2 YYNGEE. CDR3 DNA sequence: TGTGCCAGCAGCGACTATGATGGAAACACCATATATTTT. Encoded protein: CASSDYDGNTIYF. The variable domain in full, with the rest retrieved from reference TRBV9 and TRBJ1-3, is DSGVTQTPKHLITATGQRVTLRCSPRSGDLSVYWYQQSLDQGLQFLIQYYNGEERAKGNILERFSAQQFPDLHSELNLSSLELGDSALYFCASSDYDGNTIYFGEGSWLTVV.